This is a list of T cell receptor beta chains from one sample in a study of blood T cell repertoires in COVID-19. The assay was immunoSEQ multiplex PCR, and TCRdb's table has in-frame clones only and misses some. The sample yields about 210,000 clones, approximately 82% seen once. Input material: peripheral blood. These receptor sequences come from a woman in her fifties or sixties with acute or convalescent COVID-19. CDR3s include the opening cysteine and the closing phenylalanine or tryptophan. The order of the fields is CDR3 length, V gene, J gene, clone size, D gene, CDR3 protein, CDR3 DNA. D genes are given only for firm matches. Clone size is stated in some rows and not others, as once, few, many or a class when expanded.

CDR3 length: 14; V gene: TRBV7-8; J gene: TRBJ2-5; clone size: -; D gene: TRBD1; CDR3 protein: CASSLQGATETQYF; CDR3 DNA: TGTGCCAGCAGCTTACAGGGGGCAACAGAGACCCAGTACTTC
CDR3 length: 13; V gene: TRBV4-2; J gene: TRBJ1-2; clone size: -; D gene: -; CDR3 protein: CASSQDGRDGYTF; CDR3 DNA: TGTGCCAGCAGCCAAGATGGCAGGGATGGCTACACCTTC
CDR3 length: 15; V gene: TRBV3-1/TRBV3-2; J gene: TRBJ2-1; clone size: -; D gene: -; CDR3 protein: CASSPKDYSFQEQFF; CDR3 DNA: TGTGCCAGCAGCCCTAAGGACTACAGTTTTCAGGAGCAGTTCTTC
CDR3 length: 11; V gene: TRBV6-5; J gene: TRBJ1-2; clone size: -; D gene: -; CDR3 protein: CASDREPGYTF; CDR3 DNA: TGTGCCAGCGACAGAGAACCAGGCTACACCTTC
CDR3 length: 13; V gene: TRBV12-3/TRBV12-4; J gene: TRBJ2-7; clone size: once; D gene: TRBD1; CDR3 protein: CASSRDSSYEQYF; CDR3 DNA: TGTGCCAGCAGCCGGGACAGCTCCTACGAGCAGTACTTC
CDR3 length: 16; V gene: TRBV6-6; J gene: TRBJ1-2; clone size: -; D gene: -; CDR3 protein: CASIPGGALINYGYTF; CDR3 DNA: TGTGCCAGCATTCCTGGGGGGGCCCTAATTAACTATGGCTACACCTTC
CDR3 length: 15; V gene: TRBV5-1; J gene: TRBJ2-5; clone size: -; D gene: TRBD1; CDR3 protein: CASSPGTGGSETQYF; CDR3 DNA: TGCGCCAGCAGCCCCGGGACAGGGGGCTCCGAGACCCAGTACTTC
CDR3 length: 15; V gene: TRBV5-1; J gene: TRBJ2-5; clone size: -; D gene: -; CDR3 protein: CASSLVGRSGETQYF; CDR3 DNA: TGCGCCAGCAGCTTGGTAGGGAGGTCTGGGGAGACCCAGTACTTC
CDR3 length: 15; V gene: TRBV6-5; J gene: TRBJ2-7; clone size: -; D gene: TRBD2; CDR3 protein: CASSYDASGTYEQYF; CDR3 DNA: TGTGCCAGCAGTTACGACGCTAGCGGCACCTACGAGCAGTACTTC
CDR3 length: 16; V gene: TRBV11-2; J gene: TRBJ2-7; clone size: -; D gene: TRBD2; CDR3 protein: CASSSSGRASAYEQYF; CDR3 DNA: TGTGCCAGCAGCTCCAGCGGGAGGGCCTCTGCCTACGAGCAGTACTTC
CDR3 length: 14; V gene: TRBV7-3; J gene: TRBJ2-1; clone size: -; D gene: TRBD2; CDR3 protein: CASSSTSGNNEQFF; CDR3 DNA: TGTGCCAGCAGCTCCACTAGCGGGAACAATGAGCAGTTCTTC
CDR3 length: 14; V gene: TRBV7-2; J gene: TRBJ2-7; clone size: -; D gene: TRBD2; CDR3 protein: CASSLLAGLYEQYF; CDR3 DNA: TGTGCCAGCAGCCTACTAGCGGGGTTGTACGAGCAGTACTTC
CDR3 length: 13; V gene: TRBV24-1; J gene: TRBJ2-5; clone size: -; D gene: -; CDR3 protein: CATGQGGRETQYF; CDR3 DNA: TGTGCCACCGGCCAGGGGGGTAGAGAGACCCAGTACTTC
CDR3 length: 14; V gene: TRBV19; J gene: TRBJ1-4; clone size: -; D gene: TRBD1; CDR3 protein: CASRDRGGGEKLFF; CDR3 DNA: TGTGCCAGTAGGGACAGGGGAGGAGGTGAAAAACTGTTTTTT
CDR3 length: 15; V gene: TRBV5-6; J gene: TRBJ2-7; clone size: -; D gene: TRBD2; CDR3 protein: CASSPGLAGRNEQYF; CDR3 DNA: TGTGCCAGCAGCCCGGGACTAGCGGGAAGGAACGAGCAGTACTTC
CDR3 length: 13; V gene: TRBV9; J gene: TRBJ2-5; clone size: -; D gene: TRBD2; CDR3 protein: CASSVGGGETQYF; CDR3 DNA: TGTGCCAGCAGCGTAGGGGGAGGGGAGACCCAGTACTTC
CDR3 length: 16; V gene: TRBV14; J gene: TRBJ2-4; clone size: -; D gene: -; CDR3 protein: CASSQGDILAKNIQYF; CDR3 DNA: TGTGCCAGCAGCCAAGGGGACATCCTAGCCAAAAACATTCAGTACTTC
CDR3 length: 13; V gene: TRBV7-6; J gene: TRBJ2-7; clone size: -; D gene: TRBD1; CDR3 protein: CASSSRQGGEQYF; CDR3 DNA: TGTGCCAGCAGCTCCCGACAGGGGGGCGAGCAGTACTTC
CDR3 length: 15; V gene: TRBV6-5; J gene: TRBJ2-1; clone size: -; D gene: -; CDR3 protein: CASTLQGGSYNEQFF; CDR3 DNA: TGTGCCAGCACCCTACAGGGCGGATCCTACAATGAGCAGTTCTTC
CDR3 length: 17; V gene: TRBV7-2; J gene: TRBJ1-1; clone size: -; D gene: -; CDR3 protein: CASSLGADAAGNTEAFF; CDR3 DNA: TGTGCCAGCAGCTTAGGGGCCGACGCGGCGGGGAACACTGAAGCTTTCTTT
CDR3 length: 16; V gene: TRBV5-4; J gene: TRBJ2-3; clone size: -; D gene: TRBD2; CDR3 protein: CASSVEASGTTDTQYF; CDR3 DNA: TGTGCCAGCAGCGTTGAGGCTAGCGGGACCACAGATACGCAGTATTTT
CDR3 length: 14; V gene: TRBV6-5; J gene: TRBJ1-4; clone size: -; D gene: TRBD1; CDR3 protein: CASSSDRGASDLHF; CDR3 DNA: TGTGCCAGCAGTTCCGACAGGGGTGCCTCTGACCTACATTTT
CDR3 length: 17; V gene: TRBV24-1; J gene: TRBJ2-3; clone size: -; D gene: TRBD2; CDR3 protein: CATRLKSTSGKKDTQYF; CDR3 DNA: TGTGCCACCAGGCTAAAATCGACTAGCGGGAAGAAAGATACGCAGTATTTT
CDR3 length: 13; V gene: TRBV10-3; J gene: TRBJ2-1; clone size: -; D gene: -; CDR3 protein: CAISLQLTGEQFF; CDR3 DNA: TGTGCCATCAGTCTTCAACTGACAGGCGAGCAGTTCTTC
CDR3 length: 15; V gene: TRBV4-2; J gene: TRBJ2-3; clone size: -; D gene: -; CDR3 protein: CASSQEQDRTDTQYF; CDR3 DNA: TGTGCCAGCAGCCAAGAACAGGACCGTACAGATACGCAGTATTTT
CDR3 length: 14; V gene: TRBV6-5; J gene: TRBJ2-7; clone size: -; D gene: TRBD2; CDR3 protein: CASSWTSGPLEQYF; CDR3 DNA: TGTGCCAGCAGTTGGACTAGCGGTCCCTTAGAGCAGTACTTC
CDR3 length: 16; V gene: TRBV11-2; J gene: TRBJ2-3; clone size: once; D gene: -; CDR3 protein: CASSLSLASSTDTQYF; CDR3 DNA: TGTGCCAGCAGCCTAAGCTTAGCGTCTAGCACAGATACGCAGTATTTT
CDR3 length: 12; V gene: TRBV7-2; J gene: TRBJ1-5; clone size: -; D gene: -; CDR3 protein: CASSLASGPQHF; CDR3 DNA: TGTGCCAGCAGCTTAGCAAGCGGGCCCCAGCATTTT
CDR3 length: 13; V gene: TRBV25-1; J gene: TRBJ2-3; clone size: -; D gene: -; CDR3 protein: CASSGSYTDTQYF; CDR3 DNA: TGTGCCAGCTCGGGATCCTACACAGATACGCAGTATTTT
CDR3 length: 15; V gene: TRBV28; J gene: TRBJ2-2; clone size: once; D gene: TRBD1; CDR3 protein: CASSYGQGLTGELFF; CDR3 DNA: TGTGCCAGCAGTTACGGACAGGGGCTTACCGGGGAGCTGTTTTTT
CDR3 length: 17; V gene: TRBV24-1; J gene: TRBJ2-1; clone size: -; D gene: -; CDR3 protein: CATSSIPTPSGYNEQFF; CDR3 DNA: TGTGCCACCAGTTCTATTCCGACGCCCTCAGGCTACAATGAGCAGTTCTTC
CDR3 length: 14; V gene: TRBV9; J gene: TRBJ2-3; clone size: -; D gene: TRBD1; CDR3 protein: CASSEGEGTGTQYF; CDR3 DNA: TGTGCCAGCAGCGAGGGGGAGGGGACAGGGACGCAGTATTTT
CDR3 length: 12; V gene: TRBV6-2/TRBV6-3; J gene: TRBJ2-3; clone size: -; D gene: -; CDR3 protein: CASSFPSDTQYF; CDR3 DNA: TGTGCCAGCAGTTTCCCCTCGGATACGCAGTATTTT
CDR3 length: 13; V gene: TRBV5-1; J gene: TRBJ1-1; clone size: -; D gene: -; CDR3 protein: CASSLGQEPEAFF; CDR3 DNA: TGCGCCAGCAGCTTGGGACAGGAACCTGAAGCTTTCTTT
CDR3 length: 15; V gene: TRBV27; J gene: TRBJ1-2; clone size: -; D gene: -; CDR3 protein: CASSLSHLGGYGYTF; CDR3 DNA: TGTGCCAGCAGTTTATCCCACCTCGGAGGCTATGGCTACACCTTC
CDR3 length: 13; V gene: TRBV28; J gene: TRBJ2-1; clone size: -; D gene: TRBD1; CDR3 protein: CASRTGSYVEQFF; CDR3 DNA: TGTGCCAGCCGGACAGGGTCTTATGTGGAGCAGTTCTTC
CDR3 length: 16; V gene: TRBV5-1; J gene: TRBJ2-3; clone size: -; D gene: -; CDR3 protein: CASSPSRDNYADTQYF; CDR3 DNA: TGCGCCAGCAGCCCTTCTCGGGACAACTACGCGGATACGCAGTATTTT
CDR3 length: 18; V gene: TRBV10-3; J gene: TRBJ2-2; clone size: -; D gene: TRBD1; CDR3 protein: CAINSKTGGEKNTGELFF; CDR3 DNA: TGTGCCATCAATTCTAAGACAGGGGGCGAGAAAAACACCGGGGAGCTGTTTTTT
CDR3 length: 13; V gene: TRBV6-2/TRBV6-3; J gene: TRBJ1-6; clone size: -; D gene: -; CDR3 protein: CASSIMDSSPLHF; CDR3 DNA: TGTGCCAGCAGTATCATGGACAGCTCACCCCTCCACTTT
CDR3 length: 17; V gene: TRBV28; J gene: TRBJ1-4; clone size: -; D gene: TRBD1; CDR3 protein: CASSPSTGTANDEKLFF; CDR3 DNA: TGTGCCAGCAGTCCCTCGACCGGGACAGCGAATGATGAAAAACTGTTTTTT
CDR3 length: 12; V gene: TRBV28; J gene: TRBJ2-1; clone size: -; D gene: -; CDR3 protein: CASRDPGHATFF; CDR3 DNA: TGTGCCAGCAGAGATCCAGGGCATGCCACGTTCTTC
CDR3 length: 15; V gene: TRBV28; J gene: TRBJ1-2; clone size: -; D gene: TRBD1; CDR3 protein: CASSPGQGGYYGYTF; CDR3 DNA: TGTGCCAGCAGTCCGGGACAGGGGGGTTACTATGGCTACACCTTC